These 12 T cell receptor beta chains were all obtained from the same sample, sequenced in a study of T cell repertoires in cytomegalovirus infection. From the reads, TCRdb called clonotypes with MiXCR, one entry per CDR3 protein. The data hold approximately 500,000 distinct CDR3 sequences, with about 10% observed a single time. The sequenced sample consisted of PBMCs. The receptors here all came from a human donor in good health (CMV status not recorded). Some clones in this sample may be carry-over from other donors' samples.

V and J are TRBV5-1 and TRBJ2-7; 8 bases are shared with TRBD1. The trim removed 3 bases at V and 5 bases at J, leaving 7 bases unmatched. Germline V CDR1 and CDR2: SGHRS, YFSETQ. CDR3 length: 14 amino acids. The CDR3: CASSSGQGLDEQYF. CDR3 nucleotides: TGCGCCAGCAGCTCAGGACAGGGACTCGACGAGCAGTACTTC. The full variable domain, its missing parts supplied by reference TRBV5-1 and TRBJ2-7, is KAGVTQTPRYLIKTRGQQVTLSCSPISGHRSVSWYQQTPGQGLQFLFEYFSETQRNKGNFPGRFSGRQFSNSRSEMNVSTLELGDSALYLCASSSGQGLDEQYFGPGTRLTVT.

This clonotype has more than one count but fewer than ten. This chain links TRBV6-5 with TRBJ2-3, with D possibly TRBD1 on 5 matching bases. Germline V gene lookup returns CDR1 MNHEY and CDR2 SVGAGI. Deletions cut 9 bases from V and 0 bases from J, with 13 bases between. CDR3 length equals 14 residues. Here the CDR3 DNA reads TGTGCCAGTAGGTCGACAGCTAGCACAGATACGCAGTATTTT. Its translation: CASRSTASTDTQYF.

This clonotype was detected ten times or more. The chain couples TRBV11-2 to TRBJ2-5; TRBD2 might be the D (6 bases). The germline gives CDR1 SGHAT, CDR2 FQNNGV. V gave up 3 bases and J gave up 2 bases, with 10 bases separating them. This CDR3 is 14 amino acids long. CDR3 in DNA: TGTGCCAGCAGCTTCGCTAGCGCTCAAGAGACCCAGTACTTC. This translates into CASSFASAQETQYF.

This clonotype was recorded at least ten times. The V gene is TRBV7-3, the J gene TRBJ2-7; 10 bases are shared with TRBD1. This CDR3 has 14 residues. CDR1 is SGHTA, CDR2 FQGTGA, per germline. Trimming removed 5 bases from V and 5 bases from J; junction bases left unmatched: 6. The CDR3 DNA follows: TGTGCCAGCAGCCCCGGGACAGGGGATGACGAGCAGTACTTC. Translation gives CASSPGTGDDEQYF.

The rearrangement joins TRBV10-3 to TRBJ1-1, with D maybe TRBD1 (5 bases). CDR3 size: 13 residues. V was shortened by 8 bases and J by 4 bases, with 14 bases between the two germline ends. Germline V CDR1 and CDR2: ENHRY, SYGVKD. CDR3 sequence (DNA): TGTGCCATCTTTGGGGCTCACGGCACTGAAGCTTTCTTT. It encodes CAIFGAHGTEAFF.

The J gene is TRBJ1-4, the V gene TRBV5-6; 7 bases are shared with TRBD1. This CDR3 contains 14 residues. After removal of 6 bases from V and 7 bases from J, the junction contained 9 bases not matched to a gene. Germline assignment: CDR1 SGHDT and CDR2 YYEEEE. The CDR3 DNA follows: TGTGCCAGCACCCGACAGGGCACGGGTGAAAAACTGTTTTTT. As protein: CASTRQGTGEKLFF.

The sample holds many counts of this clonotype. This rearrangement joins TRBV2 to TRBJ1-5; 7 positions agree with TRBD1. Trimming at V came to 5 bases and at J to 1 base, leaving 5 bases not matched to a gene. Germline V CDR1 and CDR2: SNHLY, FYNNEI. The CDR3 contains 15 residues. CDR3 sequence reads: CASSPQGQSNQPQHF. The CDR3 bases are TGTGCCAGCAGTCCTCAGGGACAGAGCAATCAGCCCCAGCATTTT. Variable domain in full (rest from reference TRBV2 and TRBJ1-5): EPEVTQTPSHQVTQMGQEVILRCVPISNHLYFYWYRQILGQKVEFLVSFYNNEISEKSEIFDDQFSVERPDGSNFTLKIRSTKLEDSAMYFCASSPQGQSNQPQHFGDGTRLSIL.

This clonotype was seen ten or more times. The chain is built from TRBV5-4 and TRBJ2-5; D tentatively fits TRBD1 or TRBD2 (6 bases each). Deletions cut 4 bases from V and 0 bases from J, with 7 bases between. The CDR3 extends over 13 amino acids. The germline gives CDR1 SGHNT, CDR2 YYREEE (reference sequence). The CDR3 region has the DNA TGTGCCAGCAGCAGGGGGGACCAAGAGACCCAGTACTTC. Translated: CASSRGDQETQYF.

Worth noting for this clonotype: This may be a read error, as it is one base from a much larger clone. CDR3 DNA sequence: TGTGCCAGCAGTGACCCCAAGAAATTGTATAGTGAGCAGTTCTTC. It codes for CASSDPKKLYSEQFF. This chain uses TRBV2 with TRBJ2-1; no definite D call. Between the trimmed V and J ends, which lost 3 bases and 9 bases, there was a span of 18 bases. CDR3 size: 15 residues. Germline V gene sequence: CDR1 SNHLY, CDR2 FYNNEI.

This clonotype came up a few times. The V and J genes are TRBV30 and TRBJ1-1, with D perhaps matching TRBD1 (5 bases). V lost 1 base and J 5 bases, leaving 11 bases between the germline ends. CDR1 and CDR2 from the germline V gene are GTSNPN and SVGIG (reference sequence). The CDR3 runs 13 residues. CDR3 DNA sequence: TGTGCCTGGAGTGGGGACCGAGGGACTGAAGCTTTCTTT. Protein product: CAWSGDRGTEAFF.

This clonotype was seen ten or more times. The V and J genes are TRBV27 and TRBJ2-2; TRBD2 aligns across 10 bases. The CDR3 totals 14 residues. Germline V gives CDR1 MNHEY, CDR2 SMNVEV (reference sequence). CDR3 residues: CAAASGRGTGELFF. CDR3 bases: TGTGCTGCCGCTAGCGGGAGAGGTACCGGGGAGCTGTTTTTT.

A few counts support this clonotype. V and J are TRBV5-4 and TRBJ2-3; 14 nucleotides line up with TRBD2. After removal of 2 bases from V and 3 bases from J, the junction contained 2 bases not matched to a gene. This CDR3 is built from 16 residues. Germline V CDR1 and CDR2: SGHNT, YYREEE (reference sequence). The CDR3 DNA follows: TGTGCCAGCAGCTTATGGACTAGCGGGAGGACAGATACGCAGTATTTT. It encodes CASSLWTSGRTDTQYF.